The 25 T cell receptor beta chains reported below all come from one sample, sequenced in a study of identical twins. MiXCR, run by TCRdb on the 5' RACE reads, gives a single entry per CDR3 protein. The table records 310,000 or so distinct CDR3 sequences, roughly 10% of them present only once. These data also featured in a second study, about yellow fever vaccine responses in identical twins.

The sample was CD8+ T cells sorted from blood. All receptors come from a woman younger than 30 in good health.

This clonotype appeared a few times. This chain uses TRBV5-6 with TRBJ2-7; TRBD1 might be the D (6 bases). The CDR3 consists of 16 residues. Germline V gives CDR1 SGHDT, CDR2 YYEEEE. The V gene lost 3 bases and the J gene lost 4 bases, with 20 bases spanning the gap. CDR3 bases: TGTGCCAGCAGCTCAGCAGACACAGGGAACATATACGAGCAGTACTTC. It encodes CASSSADTGNIYEQYF.

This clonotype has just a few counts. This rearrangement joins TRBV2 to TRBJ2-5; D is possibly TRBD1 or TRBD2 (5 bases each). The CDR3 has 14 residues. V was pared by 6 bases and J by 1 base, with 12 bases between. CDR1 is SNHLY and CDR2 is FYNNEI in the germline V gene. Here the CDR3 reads CASSPGRIQETQYF. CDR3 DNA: TGTGCCAGCAGCCCGGGACGGATCCAAGAGACCCAGTACTTC. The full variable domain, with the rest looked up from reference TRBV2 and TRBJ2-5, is EPEVTQTPSHQVTQMGQEVILRCVPISNHLYFYWYRQILGQKVEFLVSFYNNEISEKSEIFDDQFSVERPDGSNFTLKIRSTKLEDSAMYFCASSPGRIQETQYFGPGTRLLVL.

The CDR3 DNA reads TGTGCCAGCAGCTTACGGAGCGGGGGTTGGAATGAGCAGTTCTTC. It encodes CASSLRSGGWNEQFF. V and J are TRBV27 and TRBJ2-1; 8 positions match TRBD2. Germline V gives CDR1 MNHEY, CDR2 SMNVEV (reference sequence). The ends lost 6 bases at V and 7 bases at J; junction bases unmatched: 11. This CDR3 region has 15 residues.

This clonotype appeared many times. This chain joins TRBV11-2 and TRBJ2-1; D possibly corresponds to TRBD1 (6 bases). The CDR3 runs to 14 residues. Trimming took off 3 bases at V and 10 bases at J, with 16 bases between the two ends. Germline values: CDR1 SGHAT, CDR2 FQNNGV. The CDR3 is CASSFRTAPHEQFF. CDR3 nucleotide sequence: TGTGCCAGCAGCTTTAGGACAGCGCCGCACGAGCAGTTCTTC. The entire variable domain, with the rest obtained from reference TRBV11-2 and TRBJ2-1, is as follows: EAGVAQSPRYKIIEKRQSVAFWCNPISGHATLYWYQQILGQGPKLLIQFQNNGVVDDSQLPKDRFSAERLKGVDSTLKIQPAKLEDSAVYLCASSFRTAPHEQFFGPGTRLTVL.

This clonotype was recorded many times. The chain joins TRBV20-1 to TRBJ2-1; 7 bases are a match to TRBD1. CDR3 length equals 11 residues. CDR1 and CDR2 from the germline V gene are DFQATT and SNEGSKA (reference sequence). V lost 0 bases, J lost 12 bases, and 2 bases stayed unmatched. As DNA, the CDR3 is TGCAGTGCTAGAGATTGGACAGGGCAGTTCTTC. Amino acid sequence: CSARDWTGQFF.

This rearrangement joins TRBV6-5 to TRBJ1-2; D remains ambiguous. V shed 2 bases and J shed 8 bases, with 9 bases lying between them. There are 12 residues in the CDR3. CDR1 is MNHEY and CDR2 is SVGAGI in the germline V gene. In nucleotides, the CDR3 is TGTGCCAGCAGTTACCTCGGGCAAGGCTACACCTTC. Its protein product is CASSYLGQGYTF.

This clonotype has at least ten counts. The CDR3 DNA reads TGCGCCAGCAGCATACCTACTAGCGGGTTTTACGAGCAGTACTTC. Its protein is CASSIPTSGFYEQYF. V is TRBV5-1 and J is TRBJ2-7; 9 positions match TRBD2. The V gene end was trimmed by 4 bases and the J gene end by 4 bases; junction bases not matched to a gene: 9. The CDR3 totals 15 residues. Germline CDR1 is SGHRS and CDR2 is YFSETQ.

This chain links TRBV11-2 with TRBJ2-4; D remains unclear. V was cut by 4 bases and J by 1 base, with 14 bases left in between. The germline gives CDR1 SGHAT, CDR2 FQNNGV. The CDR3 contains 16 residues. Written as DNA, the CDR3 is TGTGCCAGCAGCTCCAGACGCGCCGGGGCCAAAAACATTCAGTACTTC. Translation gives CASSSRRAGAKNIQYF. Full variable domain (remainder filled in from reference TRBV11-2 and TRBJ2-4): EAGVAQSPRYKIIEKRQSVAFWCNPISGHATLYWYQQILGQGPKLLIQFQNNGVVDDSQLPKDRFSAERLKGVDSTLKIQPAKLEDSAVYLCASSSRRAGAKNIQYFGAGTRLSVL.

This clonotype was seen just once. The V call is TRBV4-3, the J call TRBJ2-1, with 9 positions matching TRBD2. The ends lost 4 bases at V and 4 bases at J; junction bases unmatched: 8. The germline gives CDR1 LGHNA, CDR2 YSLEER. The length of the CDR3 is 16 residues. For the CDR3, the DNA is TGCGCCAGCAGCCTCCAGACTAGCGGAGCGTACAATGAGCAGTTCTTC. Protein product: CASSLQTSGAYNEQFF.

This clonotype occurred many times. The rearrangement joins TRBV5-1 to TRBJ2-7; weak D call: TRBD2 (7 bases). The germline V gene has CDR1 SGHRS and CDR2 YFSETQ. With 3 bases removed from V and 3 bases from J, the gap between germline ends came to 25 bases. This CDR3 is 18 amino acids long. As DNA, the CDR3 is TGCGCCAGCAGCTCAGGGGAGGGGTCCTTAACTACTCTCTACGAGCAGTACTTC. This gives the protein CASSSGEGSLTTLYEQYF.

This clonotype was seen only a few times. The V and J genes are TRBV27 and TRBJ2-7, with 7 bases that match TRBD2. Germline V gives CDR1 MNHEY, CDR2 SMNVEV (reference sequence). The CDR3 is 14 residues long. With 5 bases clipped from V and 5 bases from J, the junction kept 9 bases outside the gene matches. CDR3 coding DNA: TGTGCCAGCAGTGCCCGTTCGGGGGGTAACGAGCAGTACTTC. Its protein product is CASSARSGGNEQYF.

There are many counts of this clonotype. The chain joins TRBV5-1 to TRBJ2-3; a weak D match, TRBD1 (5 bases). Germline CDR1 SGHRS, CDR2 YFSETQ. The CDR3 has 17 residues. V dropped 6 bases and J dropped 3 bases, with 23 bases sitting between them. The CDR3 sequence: CASTPTGFSERTDTQYF. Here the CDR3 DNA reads TGCGCCAGCACCCCCACAGGTTTTTCCGAGAGGACAGATACGCAGTATTTT.

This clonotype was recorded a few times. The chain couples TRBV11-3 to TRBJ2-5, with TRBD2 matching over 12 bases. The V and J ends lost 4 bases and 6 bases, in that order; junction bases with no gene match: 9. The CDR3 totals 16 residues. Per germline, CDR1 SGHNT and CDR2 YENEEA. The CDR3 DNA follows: TGTGCCAGCAGCTCTAGCGGGAGGGCCCTCTGGAAGACCCAGTACTTC. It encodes CASSSSGRALWKTQYF. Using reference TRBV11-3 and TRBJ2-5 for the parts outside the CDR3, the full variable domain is EAGVVQSPRYKIIEKKQPVAFWCNPISGHNTLYWYLQNLGQGPELLIRYENEEAVDDSQLPKDRFSAERLKGVDSTLKIQPAELGDSAVYLCASSSSGRALWKTQYFGPGTRLLVL.

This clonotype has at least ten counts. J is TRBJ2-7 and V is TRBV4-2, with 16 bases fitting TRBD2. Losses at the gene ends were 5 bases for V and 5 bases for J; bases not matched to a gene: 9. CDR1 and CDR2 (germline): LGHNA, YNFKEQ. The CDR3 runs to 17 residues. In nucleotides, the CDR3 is TGTGCCAGCAGCACGGGACTAGCGGGAGGGGGTTTGGACGAGCAGTACTTC. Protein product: CASSTGLAGGGLDEQYF.

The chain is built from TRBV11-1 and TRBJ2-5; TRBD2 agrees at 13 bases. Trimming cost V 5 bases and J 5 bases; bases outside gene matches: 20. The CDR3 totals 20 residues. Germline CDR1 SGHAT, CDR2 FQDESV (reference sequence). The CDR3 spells CASSARLAGGRNGVEETQYF. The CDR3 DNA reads TGTGCCAGCAGCGCTCGACTAGCGGGAGGCCGAAACGGGGTTGAGGAGACCCAGTACTTC.

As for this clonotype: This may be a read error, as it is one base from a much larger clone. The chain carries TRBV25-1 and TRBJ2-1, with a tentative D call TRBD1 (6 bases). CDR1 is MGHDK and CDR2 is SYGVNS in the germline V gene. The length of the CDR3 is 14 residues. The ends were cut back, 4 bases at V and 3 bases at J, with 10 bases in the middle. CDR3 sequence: CASSGQVFYNEQFF. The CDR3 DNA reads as TGTGCCAGCAGTGGACAGGTCTTCTACAATGAGCAGTTCTTC.

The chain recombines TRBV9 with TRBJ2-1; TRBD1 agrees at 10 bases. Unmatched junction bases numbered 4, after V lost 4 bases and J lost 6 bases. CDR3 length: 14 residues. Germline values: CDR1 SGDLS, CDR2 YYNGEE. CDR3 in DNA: TGTGCCAGCAGCAGTTGGACAGGGGGCAATGAGCAGTTCTTC. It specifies CASSSWTGGNEQFF.

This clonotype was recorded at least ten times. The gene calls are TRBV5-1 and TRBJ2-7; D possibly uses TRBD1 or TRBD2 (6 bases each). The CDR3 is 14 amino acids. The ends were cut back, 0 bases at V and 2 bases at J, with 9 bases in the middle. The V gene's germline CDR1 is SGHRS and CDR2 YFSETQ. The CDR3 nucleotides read TGCGCCAGCAGCTTGGAGGGGGGCCCCTACGAGCAGTACTTC. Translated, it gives CASSLEGGPYEQYF.

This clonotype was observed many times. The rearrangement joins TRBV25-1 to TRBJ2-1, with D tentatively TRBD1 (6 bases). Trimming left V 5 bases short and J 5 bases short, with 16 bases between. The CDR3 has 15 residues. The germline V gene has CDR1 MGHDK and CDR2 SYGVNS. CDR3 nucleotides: TGTGCCAGCAGTCGGCTCGAAACAGGGCACAATGAGCAGTTCTTC. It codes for CASSRLETGHNEQFF.

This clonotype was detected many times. DNA for the CDR3: TGTGCCAGCAGCCCCTGGGAGGGAAACTCCTACGAGCAGTACTTC. Protein: CASSPWEGNSYEQYF. This rearrangement joins TRBV7-9 to TRBJ2-7; 7 positions agree with TRBD2. Unmatched junction bases numbered 7, after V lost 5 bases and J lost 0 bases. Germline CDR1 SEHNR, CDR2 FQNEAQ (reference sequence). This CDR3 has 15 residues.

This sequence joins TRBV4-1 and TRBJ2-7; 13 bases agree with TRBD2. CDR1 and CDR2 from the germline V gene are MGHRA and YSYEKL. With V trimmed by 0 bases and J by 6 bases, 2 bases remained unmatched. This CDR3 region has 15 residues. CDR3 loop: CASSQETSGRGEQYF. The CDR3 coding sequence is TGCGCCAGCAGCCAAGAAACTAGCGGGAGGGGCGAGCAGTACTTC.

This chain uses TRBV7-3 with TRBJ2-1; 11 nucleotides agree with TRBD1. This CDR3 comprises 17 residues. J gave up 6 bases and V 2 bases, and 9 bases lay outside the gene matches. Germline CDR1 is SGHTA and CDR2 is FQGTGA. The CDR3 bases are TGTGCCAGCAGCTTATCTGTCTTAGGGACAGGGGGCAATGAGCAGTTCTTC. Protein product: CASSLSVLGTGGNEQFF.

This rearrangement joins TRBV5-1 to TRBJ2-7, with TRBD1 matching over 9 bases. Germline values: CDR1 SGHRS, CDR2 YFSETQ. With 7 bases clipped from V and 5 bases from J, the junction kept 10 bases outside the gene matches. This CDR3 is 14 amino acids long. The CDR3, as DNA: TGCGCCAGCCTGATTCGGGACAGGGAAAACGAGCAGTACTTC. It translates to CASLIRDRENEQYF.

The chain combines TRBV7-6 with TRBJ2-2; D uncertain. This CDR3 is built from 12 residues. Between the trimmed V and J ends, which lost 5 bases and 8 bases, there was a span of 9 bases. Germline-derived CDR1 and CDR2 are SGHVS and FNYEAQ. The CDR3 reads CASSPRWGELFF. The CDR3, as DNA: TGTGCCAGCAGCCCCAGGTGGGGGGAGCTGTTTTTT.

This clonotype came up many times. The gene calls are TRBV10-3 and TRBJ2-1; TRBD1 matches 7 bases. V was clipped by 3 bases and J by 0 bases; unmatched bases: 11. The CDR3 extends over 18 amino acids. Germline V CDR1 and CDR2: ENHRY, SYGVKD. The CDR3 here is CAISDGEQGPSSYNEQFF. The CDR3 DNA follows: TGTGCCATCAGTGATGGGGAACAGGGGCCCAGCTCCTACAATGAGCAGTTCTTC.